Presented here are 21 T cell receptor beta chains from one specimen sequenced in a study of cytomegalovirus exposure and HLA in healthy donors. TCRdb keeps only in-frame clones here, not all; method: immunoSEQ multiplex PCR. The profile covers about 76,000 clones, with roughly 94% appearing a single time and 1.5% to 2% taken by the ten largest. Sequenced material: PBMCs. Receptor source: a young woman in good health and CMV-seropositive.

The chain recombines TRBV5-1 with TRBJ1-3, with TRBD1 identical over 8 bases. CDR1 and CDR2 (germline): SGHRS, YFSETQ. V dropped 0 bases and J dropped 8; count of bases not matched to a gene: 10. The length of the CDR3 is 16 residues. The chain's CDR3 is CASSLDDDGQGHTIYF. The CDR3 bases are TGCGCCAGCAGCTTGGACGACGACGGACAGGGACACACCATATATTTT.

The chain carries TRBV9 and TRBJ1-1; D uncertain. This CDR3 is built from 13 residues. From germline, CDR1 is SGDLS and CDR2 YYNGEE. Trimming shortened V by 4 bases and J by 4 bases, and 11 bases separated the two germline ends. As DNA, the CDR3 is TGTGCCAGCAGCCCCCCCCTAAGCACTGAAGCTTTCTTT. Its protein is CASSPPLSTEAFF.

This rearrangement joins TRBV6-1 to TRBJ1-1; D remains ambiguous. There are 13 residues in the CDR3. Germline V gene data show CDR1 as MNHNS and CDR2 as SASEGT. V gave up 1 base and J gave up 8 bases, with 11 bases separating them. The CDR3 is CASSEDLRREAFF. In DNA form, the CDR3 reads TGTGCCAGCAGTGAAGATTTGAGGAGGGAAGCTTTCTTT.

The chain recombines TRBV5-8 with TRBJ2-3; the D is unclear. Trimming removed 4 bases from V and 2 bases from J, with 14 bases in between. In germline, CDR1 is SGHTS, CDR2 YDEGEE. CDR3 length: 15 amino acids. CDR3 protein: CASSKELQPTDTQYF. CDR3 in DNA: TGTGCCAGCAGCAAAGAACTACAACCCACAGATACGCAGTATTTT.

The gene calls are TRBV11-3 and TRBJ2-5; 8 bases agree with TRBD2. Germline-derived CDR1 and CDR2 are SGHNT and YENEEA. J was trimmed by 1 base and V by 5 bases; bases with no gene match: 9. CDR3 length: 16 residues. In DNA, the CDR3 is TGTGCCAGCAGCGCCGGAGGAGCGGGAGCCCAAGAGACCCAGTACTTC. Encoded protein: CASSAGGAGAQETQYF.

This chain uses TRBV27 with TRBJ2-7, with TRBD1 matching over 7 bases. J gave up 7 bases and V 3 bases, and 9 bases lay outside the gene matches. The CDR3 extends over 14 amino acids. In germline, CDR1 is MNHEY, CDR2 SMNVEV (reference sequence). CDR3 loop: CASSFVPTGEEQYF. The CDR3 nucleotides are TGTGCCAGCAGTTTCGTCCCAACAGGGGAGGAGCAGTACTTC.

This chain joins TRBV4-3 and TRBJ1-2; 8 positions match TRBD1. The trim removed 4 bases at V and 5 bases at J, leaving 9 bases unmatched. The CDR3 is 15 amino acids. Germline CDR1 reads LGHNA; CDR2 reads YSLEER. As DNA, the CDR3 is TGCGCCAGCAGCCGAATCCAGGGGGCCGATTATGGCTACACCTTC. Protein sequence: CASSRIQGADYGYTF.

V gene TRBV6-1 combines with J gene TRBJ2-1, with TRBD1 identical over 9 bases. V shed 4 bases and J 6 bases; nucleotides not matched to a gene: 4. In germline, CDR1 is MNHNS, CDR2 SASEGT. CDR3 length equals 14 residues. The DNA of the CDR3 is TGTGCCAGCAGTGCCGGGACAGGGATCAATGAGCAGTTCTTC. It codes for CASSAGTGINEQFF.

The V gene is TRBV11-2, the J gene TRBJ2-3; TRBD1 is a possible D gene (6 bases). The germline V gene has CDR1 SGHAT and CDR2 FQNNGV. Trimming took 6 bases from V and 7 from J, leaving 11 bases between them. The CDR3 length is 12 residues. The CDR3 is CASSYRENTQYF. CDR3 nucleotide sequence: TGTGCCAGCAGTTACAGGGAGAATACGCAGTATTTT.

V usage is TRBV6-5 and J usage is TRBJ1-2, with 8 positions matching TRBD1. The CDR3 spans 13 residues. V was pared by 5 bases and J by 6 bases, with 5 bases of the junction left unmatched. Germline CDR1 reads MNHEY; CDR2 reads SVGAGI. The CDR3 spells CASSGQGRDGYTF. CDR3 nucleotides: TGTGCCAGCAGTGGACAGGGTCGGGATGGCTACACCTTC.

V usage is TRBV18 and J usage is TRBJ2-1, with 12 nucleotides matching TRBD2. Germline assignment: CDR1 KGHSH and CDR2 LQKENI. The ends lost 3 bases at V and 4 bases at J; junction bases unmatched: 1. CDR3 length equals 15 residues. The CDR3 DNA reads TGTGCCAGCTCACCCGGACTAGCGGGGTACAATGAGCAGTTCTTC. Protein product: CASSPGLAGYNEQFF.

This clone has only a few counts. The chain is built from TRBV5-4 and TRBJ1-1, with TRBD1 matching over 7 bases. Germline loops: CDR1 SGHNT, CDR2 YYREEE (reference sequence). J gave up 7 bases and V 0 bases, and 9 bases lay outside the gene matches. The CDR3 totals 15 residues. CDR3 in amino acids: CASSLESGQSFEAFF. DNA for the CDR3: TGTGCCAGCAGCTTGGAATCGGGACAGAGCTTTGAAGCTTTCTTT.

The table lists this clone with a count of one. The rearrangement links TRBV19 to TRBJ2-7; 7 bases align to TRBD1. The germline CDR1 and CDR2 sequences are LNHDA and SQIVND (reference sequence). This CDR3 is 14 amino acids long. The V segment lost 6 bases and the J segment 1 base; nucleotides outside the gene matches: 6. In DNA form, the CDR3 reads TGTGCCAGTAGCGGGGCAGGGGGTTCCTACGAGCAGTACTTC. Translation: CASSGAGGSYEQYF.

The rearrangement joins TRBV6-5 to TRBJ1-5, with D hard to call. Per the germline V gene, CDR1 is MNHEY and CDR2 is SVGAGI. The CDR3 extends over 12 amino acids. The V gene lost 6 bases and the J gene lost 6 bases, with 9 bases spanning the gap. DNA for the CDR3: TGTGCCAGCAGCTCCCCCCCTCAGCCCCAGCATTTT. Translation gives CASSSPPQPQHF.

V gene TRBV7-9 combines with J gene TRBJ1-1, with a possible D match to TRBD1 (5 bases). The CDR3 totals 16 residues. Per the germline V gene, CDR1 is SEHNR and CDR2 is FQNEAQ (reference sequence). Deletions cut 2 bases from V and 5 bases from J, with 18 bases between. The DNA for the CDR3 is TGTGCCAGCAGCTTATCTGGGGGGGGAGGGAGGACTGAAGCTTTCTTT. It yields the protein CASSLSGGGGRTEAFF.

This sequence joins TRBV7-2 and TRBJ2-5, with 12 bases identical to TRBD2. Germline V lookup: CDR1 SGHTA, CDR2 FQGNSA. V gave up 5 bases and J gave up 5 bases; unmatched junction bases: 6. This CDR3 is 15 amino acids long. The chain's CDR3 is CASSLTSGGWETQYF. The CDR3 nucleotides are TGTGCCAGCAGCCTAACTAGCGGGGGGTGGGAGACCCAGTACTTC.

V and J are TRBV10-3 and TRBJ1-5, with D possibly matching TRBD1 (5 bases). The CDR3 is 18 amino acids. Germline CDR1 and CDR2: ENHRY and SYGVKD. V lost 0 bases, J lost 0 bases, and 15 bases lay in between. CDR3 residues: CAISESGGFLYSNQPQHF. CDR3 in DNA: TGTGCCATCAGTGAGTCTGGGGGGTTCCTATATAGCAATCAGCCCCAGCATTTT.

The rearrangement links TRBV30 to TRBJ2-3; no clear D. Trimming took 1 base from V and 5 from J, leaving 7 bases between them. Germline V gene data show CDR1 as GTSNPN and CDR2 as SVGIG (reference sequence). The CDR3 runs to 12 residues. The CDR3 is CAWSGRRDTQYF. The CDR3 DNA is TGTGCCTGGAGTGGTAGGAGAGATACGCAGTATTTT.

The chain links TRBV7-2 to TRBJ1-1, with unresolved D. V dropped 5 bases and J dropped 4 bases, with 8 bases sitting between them. The germline gives CDR1 SGHTA, CDR2 FQGNSA. This CDR3 has 12 residues. CDR3 sequence: CASSPGSTEAFF. The DNA of the CDR3 is TGTGCCAGCAGCCCGGGAAGCACTGAAGCTTTCTTT.

This clone was counted a few times. The gene calls are TRBV19 and TRBJ2-7, with 13 bases that match TRBD2. Germline CDR1 LNHDA, CDR2 SQIVND (reference sequence). The V and J ends lost 1 base and 6 bases, in that order; junction bases with no gene match: 3. The CDR3 is made up of 15 amino acids. CDR3 region: CASSIGGLAGSEQYF. The CDR3 DNA reads TGTGCCAGTAGTATAGGGGGACTAGCGGGGAGCGAGCAGTACTTC.

The chain recombines TRBV23-1 with TRBJ2-7, with D perhaps TRBD2 (6 bases). TRBV23-1 is an open reading frame whose function is uncertain. CDR3 length equals 16 residues. Deletions cut 4 bases from V and 0 bases from J, with 16 bases between. Written as DNA, the CDR3 is TGCGCCAGCAGTCCGAGGCGGGACTCATTCTCCTACGAGCAGTACTTC. As protein: CASSPRRDSFSYEQYF.